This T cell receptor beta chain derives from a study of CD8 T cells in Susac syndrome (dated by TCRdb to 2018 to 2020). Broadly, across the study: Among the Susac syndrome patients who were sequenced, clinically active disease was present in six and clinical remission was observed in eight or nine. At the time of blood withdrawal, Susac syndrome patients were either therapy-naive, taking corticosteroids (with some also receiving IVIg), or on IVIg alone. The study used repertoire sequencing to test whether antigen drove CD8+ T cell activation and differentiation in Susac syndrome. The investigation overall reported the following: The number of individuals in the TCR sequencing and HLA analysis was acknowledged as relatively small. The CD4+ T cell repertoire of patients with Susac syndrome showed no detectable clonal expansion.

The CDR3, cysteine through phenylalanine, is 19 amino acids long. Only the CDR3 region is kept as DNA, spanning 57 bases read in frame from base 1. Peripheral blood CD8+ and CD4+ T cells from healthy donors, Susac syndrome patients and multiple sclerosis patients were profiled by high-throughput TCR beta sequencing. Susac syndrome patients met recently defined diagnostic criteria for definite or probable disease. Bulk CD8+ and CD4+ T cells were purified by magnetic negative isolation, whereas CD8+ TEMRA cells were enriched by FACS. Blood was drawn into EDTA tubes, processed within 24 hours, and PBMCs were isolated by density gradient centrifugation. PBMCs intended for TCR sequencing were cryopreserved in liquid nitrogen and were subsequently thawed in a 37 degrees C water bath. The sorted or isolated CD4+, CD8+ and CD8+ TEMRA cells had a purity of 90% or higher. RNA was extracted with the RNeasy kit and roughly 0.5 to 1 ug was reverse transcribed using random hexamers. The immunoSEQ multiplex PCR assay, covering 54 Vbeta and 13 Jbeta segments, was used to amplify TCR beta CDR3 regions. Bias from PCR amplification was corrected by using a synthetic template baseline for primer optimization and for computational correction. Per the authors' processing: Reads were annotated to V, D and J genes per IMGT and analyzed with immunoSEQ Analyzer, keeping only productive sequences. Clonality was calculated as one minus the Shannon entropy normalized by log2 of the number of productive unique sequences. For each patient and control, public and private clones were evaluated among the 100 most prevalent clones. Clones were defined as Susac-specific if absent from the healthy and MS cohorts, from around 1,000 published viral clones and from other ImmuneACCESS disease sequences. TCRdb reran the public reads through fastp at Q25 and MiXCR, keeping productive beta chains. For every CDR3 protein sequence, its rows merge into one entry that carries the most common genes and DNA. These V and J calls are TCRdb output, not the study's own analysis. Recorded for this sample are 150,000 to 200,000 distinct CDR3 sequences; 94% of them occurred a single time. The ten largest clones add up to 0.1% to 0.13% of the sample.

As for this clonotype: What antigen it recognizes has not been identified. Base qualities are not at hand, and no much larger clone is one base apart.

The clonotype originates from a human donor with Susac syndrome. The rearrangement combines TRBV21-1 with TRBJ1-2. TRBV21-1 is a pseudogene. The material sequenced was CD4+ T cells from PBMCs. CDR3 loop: CASSKDGEINPFTNYGYTF. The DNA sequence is TGTGCCAGCAGCAAAGATGGGGAGATCAATCCGTTCACTAACTATGGCTACACCTTC.